This TCR beta chain was sequenced during a study of CD8 T cells in ankylosing spondylitis. Study results and limitations: Within matched ankylosing spondylitis synovial fluid, disease-linked clones were reportedly significantly enriched. Ankylosing spondylitis blood seemed to carry a telltale TCR beta motif made of fewer than 10 highly homologous variants. CD8+ disease-linked clones were present at relatively low frequencies in blood.

The ends were cut back, 0 bases at V and 0 bases at J, with 11 bases in the middle. Germline-derived CDR1 and CDR2 are LNHDA and SQIVND (reference sequence). The CDR3 sequence is 16 residues long. Researchers built TCR beta libraries using quantitative 5'-RACE with molecular barcodes. Each CDR3 protein gets one entry after TCRdb re-called the 5' RACE reads with MiXCR. The sample lists approximately 300,000 distinct CDR3 sequences, roughly 8% occurring once. The sample holds many counts of this clonotype. Its antigen is undetermined. The gene calls are TRBV19 and TRBJ1-2, with D uncertain. The receptor was derived from a male donor with ankylosing spondylitis. Sequenced material: blood, either unsorted or a sorted T cell fraction (not recorded which). The CDR3 sequence is CASSIDSRAPNYGYTF. In nucleotides, the CDR3 is TGTGCCAGTAGTATAGATTCAAGGGCGCCTAACTATGGCTACACCTTC.